This T cell receptor beta chain was sequenced for a study of blood T cell repertoires in COVID-19. The CDR3 loop spans 16 amino acids. Trimming cost V 0 bases and J 2 bases, with 11 bases left between them. In germline, CDR1 is SGHRS, CDR2 YFSETQ. Participants' own reports of clinical history determined their cohort assignment. Two negative PCRs, clearance, or symptom resolution characterized the recovered Cohort 3 donors. In the original workflow: The assay estimated nucleated cells by amplifying reference gene primers. TCRdb's table, derived via immunoSEQ multiplex PCR, lists solely in-frame clones and lacks some. V and J calls and clone size follow that table, whereas D and trimming were derived from the DNA. The data show about 170,000 clones, with approximately 84% seen just once and about an eighth held by the top ten.

This chain joins TRBV5-1 and TRBJ2-2, with a tentative D call TRBD2 (5 bases). The sequence derives from a man in his fifties or sixties who had recovered from COVID-19. Sequencing was carried out using PBMCs or T cells enriched from blood (not recorded which). The CDR3 loop is CASSLGSGSNTGELFF. In DNA, the CDR3 is TGCGCCAGCAGCTTGGGGTCGGGGAGTAACACCGGGGAGCTGTTTTTT.